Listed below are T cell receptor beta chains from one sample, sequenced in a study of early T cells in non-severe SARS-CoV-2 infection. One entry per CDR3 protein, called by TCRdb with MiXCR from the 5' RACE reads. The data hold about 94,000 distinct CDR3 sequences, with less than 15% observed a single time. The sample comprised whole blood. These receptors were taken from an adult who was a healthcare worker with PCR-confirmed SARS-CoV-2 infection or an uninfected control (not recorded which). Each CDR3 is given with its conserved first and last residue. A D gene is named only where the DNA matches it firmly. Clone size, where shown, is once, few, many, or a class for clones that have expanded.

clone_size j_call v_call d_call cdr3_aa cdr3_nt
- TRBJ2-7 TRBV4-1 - CASSQNLGTGVEQYF TGCGCCAGCAGCCAAAATCTCGGAACGGGTGTCGAGCAGTACTTC
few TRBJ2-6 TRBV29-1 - CSAQGANVLTF TGCAGCGCTCAGGGGGCCAACGTCCTGACTTTC
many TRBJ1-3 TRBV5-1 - CASSLIPGSGNTIYF TGCGCCAGCAGCTTGATCCCGGGCTCTGGAAACACCATATATTTT
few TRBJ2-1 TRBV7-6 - CASSLRLETYNEQFF TGTGCCAGCAGCTTACGGCTAGAAACCTACAATGAGCAGTTCTTC
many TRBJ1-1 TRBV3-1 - CASSQGTAMNTEAFF TGTGCCAGCAGCCAAGGGACAGCCATGAACACTGAAGCTTTCTTT
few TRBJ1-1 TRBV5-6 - CASRLQGFGNTEAFF TGTGCCAGCAGATTGCAGGGTTTCGGTAACACTGAAGCTTTCTTT
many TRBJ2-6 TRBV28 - CASSLSGTSGANVLTF TGTGCCAGCAGTTTATCCGGGACTTCAGGGGCCAACGTCCTGACTTTC
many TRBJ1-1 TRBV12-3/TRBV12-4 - CASSFGGAAFF TGTGCCAGCAGTTTTGGGGGGGCGGCTTTCTTT
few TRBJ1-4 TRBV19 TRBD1 CASARTGLNEKLFF TGTGCCAGCGCGAGGACAGGGCTGAATGAAAAACTGTTTTTT
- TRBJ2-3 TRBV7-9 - CASTTNRGSSSTDTQYF TGTGCCAGCACTACCAACCGGGGGTCGTCTAGCACAGATACGCAGTATTTT
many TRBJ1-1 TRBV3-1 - CASSQGAQSGAFF TGTGCCAGCAGCCAAGGGGCCCAGTCTGGGGCTTTCTTT
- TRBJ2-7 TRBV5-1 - CASSLGGVLGPEQYF TGCGCCAGCAGCTTGGGAGGGGTACTAGGCCCCGAGCAGTACTTC
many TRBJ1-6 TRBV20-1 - CSARNGGPFLNSPLHF TGCAGTGCTAGAAATGGGGGCCCTTTCCTTAATTCACCCCTCCACTTT
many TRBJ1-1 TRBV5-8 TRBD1 CASSFTGTGGTEAFF TGTGCCAGCAGCTTCACCGGGACAGGGGGAACTGAAGCTTTCTTT
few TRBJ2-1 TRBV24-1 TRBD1 CATSEATGGQLDEQFF TGTGCCACCAGTGAGGCCACAGGGGGCCAGTTGGATGAGCAGTTCTTC
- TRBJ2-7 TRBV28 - CASAPGWGYF TGTGCCAGCGCGCCGGGGTGGGGTTACTTC